These 29 T cell receptor beta chains were sequenced from one sample in a study of glioma-infiltrating T cells after dendritic cell vaccination. Method: immunoSEQ multiplex PCR; TCRdb's copy keeps in-frame clones and lacks some. The repertoire includes 110,000 or so clones, around 90% of them detected once, and roughly 2.5% sits in the top ten. Specified time point: after dendritic cell vaccination, including at tumor progression/relapse. This sample comprised blood, obtained after dendritic cell vaccination. These receptors were collected from a human donor with glioblastoma.

The V and J genes are TRBV5-6 and TRBJ2-5; the D gene is possibly TRBD2 (6 bases). The CDR3 runs to 14 residues. Germline CDR1 reads SGHDT; CDR2 reads YYEEEE. The germline V and J ends were trimmed by 3 bases and 7 bases, with 16 bases remaining between them. The CDR3 DNA reads as TGTGCCAGCAGCTCGACTAGTACTGGGAGGACCCAGTACTTC. It yields the protein CASSSTSTGRTQYF.

The genes are TRBV7-9 and TRBJ1-2; 8 bases are shared with TRBD1. The CDR3 has 15 amino acids. Unmatched junction bases numbered 5, after V lost 5 bases and J lost 0 bases. Germline V gene data show CDR1 as SEHNR and CDR2 as FQNEAQ (reference sequence). CDR3 protein: CASSPRDRPNYGYTF. The CDR3 DNA reads TGTGCCAGCAGCCCCCGGGACAGGCCTAACTATGGCTACACCTTC.

This chain uses TRBV6-6 with TRBJ1-1; maybe TRBD1 (6 bases). V was clipped by 6 bases and J by 0 bases, with 11 bases between them. The length of the CDR3 is 14 residues. Germline CDR1 MNHNY, CDR2 SVGAGI (reference sequence). Here the CDR3 reads CASRPTGMNTEAFF. In DNA form, the CDR3 reads TGTGCCAGCAGACCGACAGGAATGAACACTGAAGCTTTCTTT.

This chain connects TRBV11-1 to TRBJ2-1; D may be TRBD1 (6 bases). Germline lookup yields CDR1 SGHAT and CDR2 FQDESV (reference sequence). The CDR3 covers 13 residues. The V gene lost 5 bases and the J gene lost 8 bases, with 13 bases spanning the gap. CDR3 DNA: TGTGCCAGCAGCCGTAACAGGGCGGATGAGCAGTTCTTC. Amino acid sequence: CASSRNRADEQFF.

The J gene is TRBJ2-5, the V gene TRBV5-4; 13 bases are a match to TRBD2. In germline, CDR1 is SGHNT, CDR2 YYREEE (reference sequence). Trimming took 2 bases from V and 4 from J; bases not matched to a gene: 5. CDR3 length: 16 residues. CDR3 sequence reads: CASSFRLAGGGETQYF. Written as DNA, the CDR3 is TGTGCCAGCAGCTTCAGACTAGCGGGGGGCGGAGAGACCCAGTACTTC.

The J gene is TRBJ1-5, the V gene TRBV29-1, with 7 bases identical to TRBD1. The CDR3 is made up of 14 amino acids. Germline V gives CDR1 SQVTM, CDR2 ANQGSEA. The ends lost 7 bases at V and 2 bases at J; junction bases unmatched: 8. The CDR3 coding sequence is TGCAGCGGTAAATTTGGGACAGGCAATCAGCCCCAGCATTTT. This gives the protein CSGKFGTGNQPQHF. The full variable domain, completed using reference TRBV29-1 and TRBJ1-5, is SAVISQKPSRDICQRGTSLTIQCQVDSQVTMMFWYRQQPGQSLTLIATANQGSEATYESGFVIDKFPISRPNLTFSTLTVSNMSPEDSSIYLCSGKFGTGNQPQHFGDGTRLSIL.

The V and J genes are TRBV5-1 and TRBJ2-7, with 10 bases that match TRBD2. Germline CDR1 reads SGHRS; CDR2 reads YFSETQ. The junction had 6 bases not matched to a gene; V was cut back by 0 bases and J by 0 bases. The CDR3 extends over 17 amino acids. This chain's CDR3 is CASSLAASGRVSYEQYF. As DNA, the CDR3 is TGCGCCAGCAGCTTGGCGGCTAGCGGGAGAGTCTCCTACGAGCAGTACTTC.

The J gene is TRBJ2-5, the V gene TRBV5-5, with D perhaps matching TRBD2 (6 bases). Trimming cost V 1 base and J 5 bases, with 9 bases left between them. The germline V gene encodes CDR1 SGHKS and CDR2 YYEKEE (reference sequence). The CDR3 loop spans 13 amino acids. The CDR3: CASSLSAGETQYF. DNA for the CDR3: TGTGCCAGCAGCTTGTCGGCGGGGGAGACCCAGTACTTC.

V and J are TRBV7-9 and TRBJ1-1, with D possibly TRBD1 on 5 matching bases. The CDR3 is 14 amino acids. Per the germline V gene, CDR1 is SEHNR and CDR2 is FQNEAQ (reference sequence). The V and J ends lost 0 bases and 4 bases respectively, with 9 bases between them. In nucleotides, the CDR3 is TGTGCCAGCAGCTTAGCAGGTCAGGGCACTGAAGCTTTCTTT. It yields the protein CASSLAGQGTEAFF.

The chain combines TRBV2 with TRBJ2-3; D is possibly TRBD1 (6 bases). CDR1 SNHLY and CDR2 FYNNEI come from the germline V gene. The CDR3 has 15 residues. V was pared by 3 bases and J by 6 bases, with 16 bases between. As DNA, the CDR3 is TGTGCCAGCAGTGAGGTGGGGGCCCCGAGGGATACGCAGTATTTT. As protein: CASSEVGAPRDTQYF.

This chain joins TRBV9 and TRBJ2-1; 7 bases are shared with TRBD1. There are 17 residues in the CDR3. Germline values: CDR1 SGDLS, CDR2 YYNGEE. V shed 3 bases, J shed 0 bases, and the junction held 9 bases outside the gene matches. In DNA form, the CDR3 reads TGTGCCAGCAGCGCCGAGCTAGGGACAGACTCCTACAATGAGCAGTTCTTC. As protein: CASSAELGTDSYNEQFF.

The CDR3 region is CASSLAGGQETQYF. The CDR3 nucleotides read TGCGCCAGCAGCCTGGCTGGGGGGCAAGAGACCCAGTACTTC. The V call is TRBV5-1, the J call TRBJ2-5, with D possibly being TRBD2 (6 bases). CDR3 length equals 14 residues. Germline V gives CDR1 SGHRS, CDR2 YFSETQ. Trimming shortened V by 4 bases and J by 2 bases, and 12 bases separated the two germline ends. Full variable domain (remainder filled in from reference TRBV5-1 and TRBJ2-5): KAGVTQTPRYLIKTRGQQVTLSCSPISGHRSVSWYQQTPGQGLQFLFEYFSETQRNKGNFPGRFSGRQFSNSRSEMNVSTLELGDSALYLCASSLAGGQETQYFGPGTRLLVL.

CDR3: CASSLDVGNEKLFF. The CDR3 nucleotides read TGCGCCAGCAGCTTGGACGTCGGTAATGAAAAACTGTTTTTT. V gene TRBV5-1 combines with J gene TRBJ1-4, with no clear D. This CDR3 comprises 14 residues. Per germline, CDR1 SGHRS and CDR2 YFSETQ. With 0 bases removed from V and 4 bases from J, the gap between germline ends came to 7 bases.

The chain joins TRBV7-3 to TRBJ2-1; the match to TRBD2 covers 9 bases. Germline assignment: CDR1 SGHTA and CDR2 FQGTGA. The ends lost 5 bases at V and 11 bases at J; junction bases unmatched: 10. The length of the CDR3 is 14 residues. The CDR3 region is CASSPLPGLAKQFF. DNA for the CDR3: TGTGCCAGCAGCCCCCTCCCCGGACTAGCGAAGCAGTTCTTC.

This chain links TRBV5-1 with TRBJ1-1, with 8 nucleotides matching TRBD1. CDR3 length equals 12 residues. V gave up 0 bases and J gave up 8 bases; unmatched junction bases: 0. Germline CDR1 SGHRS, CDR2 YFSETQ. CDR3 protein: CASSLDRGEAFF. CDR3 DNA sequence: TGCGCCAGCAGCTTGGACAGGGGGGAAGCTTTCTTT.

This clone was seen once. The chain carries TRBV27 and TRBJ2-1; D uncertain. Between the trimmed V and J ends, which lost 1 base and 5 bases, there was a span of 9 bases. From germline, CDR1 is MNHEY and CDR2 SMNVEV (reference sequence). This CDR3 comprises 14 residues. The CDR3 here is CASSLYHGDNEQFF. For the CDR3, the DNA is TGTGCCAGCAGTTTATATCACGGAGACAATGAGCAGTTCTTC.

CDR3 region: CASSFRTSGRAGGEQFF. The CDR3 DNA reads as TGTGCCAGCAGCTTCAGGACTAGCGGGAGGGCCGGAGGTGAGCAGTTCTTC. The chain links TRBV11-3 to TRBJ2-1, with TRBD2 identical over 15 bases. V lost 3 bases, J lost 9 bases, and 9 bases stayed unmatched. The germline V gene has CDR1 SGHNT and CDR2 YENEEA. The CDR3 has 17 residues.

Concerning this clone: The same CDR3 also results from other DNA sequences found in this sample. CDR3 nucleotides: TGTGCCTGGAGTGTAGGGGTTTATAATTCACCCCTCCACTTT. Protein product: CAWSVGVYNSPLHF. The chain is built from TRBV30 and TRBJ1-6; a possible D gene is TRBD1 (5 bases). The CDR3 is 14 amino acids. Looked up from germline, CDR1 is GTSNPN and CDR2 is SVGIG (reference sequence). V was trimmed by 0 bases and J by 4 bases, leaving 7 bases between them.

The gene calls are TRBV18 and TRBJ2-3, with TRBD2 matching over 10 bases. Trimming took 3 bases from V and 6 from J; bases not matched to a gene: 9. The CDR3 sequence is 16 residues long. Germline CDR1 and CDR2: KGHSH and LQKENI. The CDR3 DNA reads as TGTGCCAGCTCACCCCTAGCGGGAGACCCCGGGGATACGCAGTATTTT. It is translated as CASSPLAGDPGDTQYF.

This chain joins TRBV7-8 and TRBJ2-3; D is unclear. Germline V CDR1 and CDR2: SGHVS, FQNEAQ. CDR3 length equals 15 residues. With 5 bases removed from V and 6 bases from J, the gap between germline ends came to 18 bases. The CDR3 spells CASSPTILLRDTQYF. For the CDR3, the DNA is TGTGCCAGCAGCCCAACGATACTGCTCCGCGATACGCAGTATTTT.

This chain joins TRBV2 and TRBJ2-1; 11 nucleotides match TRBD2. Germline trimming cut 5 bases from V and 9 bases from J; bases unmatched to any gene: 12. In germline, CDR1 is SNHLY, CDR2 FYNNEI. The CDR3 extends over 16 amino acids. The CDR3 nucleotides are TGTGCCAGCAGTCCTCCGGGTAGCGGGGGGGTGGGTGAGCAGTTCTTC. Its translation: CASSPPGSGGVGEQFF.

Here the CDR3 reads CSARTRLEQFF. DNA of the CDR3: TGCAGTGCTAGAACTAGGCTTGAGCAGTTCTTC. This chain links TRBV20-1 with TRBJ2-1, with D possibly matching TRBD2 (5 bases). The V gene lost 2 bases and the J gene lost 9 bases, with 8 bases spanning the gap. The germline V gene has CDR1 DFQATT and CDR2 SNEGSKA (reference sequence). There are 11 residues in the CDR3.

This clone has just a few counts. The chain links TRBV11-3 to TRBJ2-7; 11 bases align to TRBD2. Germline values: CDR1 SGHNT, CDR2 YENEEA. The CDR3 has 16 amino acids. Trimming cost V 5 bases and J 5 bases; bases outside gene matches: 11. The CDR3 here is CASSLVTSGSTDEQYF. In DNA, the CDR3 is TGTGCCAGCAGCCTCGTTACTAGCGGGAGTACCGACGAGCAGTACTTC.

This clone was observed once. The chain has TRBV19 and TRBJ2-2; a weak D match, TRBD1 (6 bases). Germline V lookup: CDR1 LNHDA, CDR2 SQIVND (reference sequence). V was clipped by 7 bases and J by 6 bases, with 12 bases between them. The CDR3 spans 13 residues. CDR3 region: CASTLGGSGELFF. In DNA, the CDR3 is TGTGCCAGTACCCTAGGGGGTTCCGGGGAGCTGTTTTTT.

A word on this clone: The same CDR3 arises from other DNA sequences in this sample as well. The genes are TRBV7-2 and TRBJ2-7, with TRBD2 identical over 12 bases. This CDR3 region has 15 residues. Germline CDR1 and CDR2: SGHTA and FQGNSA. V dropped 5 bases and J dropped 1; count of bases not matched to a gene: 3. The CDR3 sequence: CASSPLAGGSYEQYF. DNA of the CDR3: TGTGCCAGCAGCCCCCTAGCGGGAGGGTCCTACGAGCAGTACTTC.

The V and J genes are TRBV27 and TRBJ2-7, with 11 bases identical to TRBD2. The V gene end was trimmed by 3 bases and the J gene end by 2 bases; junction bases not matched to a gene: 3. This CDR3 spans 15 amino acids. CDR1 is MNHEY, CDR2 SMNVEV, per germline (reference sequence). The CDR3 reads CASSFGTSGPYEQYF. The CDR3 DNA is TGTGCCAGCAGTTTTGGGACTAGCGGACCCTACGAGCAGTACTTC.

The rearrangement joins TRBV25-1 to TRBJ2-7; 7 bases line up with TRBD1. J lost 3 bases, V lost 6 bases, and 8 bases had no gene match. Germline values: CDR1 MGHDK, CDR2 SYGVNS. CDR3 size: 14 residues. The CDR3 coding sequence is TGTGCCAGCAGATCTACAGGGGTAGTCTACGAGCAGTACTTC. It is translated as CASRSTGVVYEQYF.

The chain carries TRBV14 and TRBJ1-1; no clear D gene. V lost 3 bases to trimming and J lost 0 bases, with 8 bases between them. Germline V CDR1 and CDR2: SGHDN, FVKESK. The CDR3 spans 14 residues. CDR3 nucleotides: TGTGCCAGCAGCCAGGTAGTATTGAACACTGAAGCTTTCTTT. Its translation is CASSQVVLNTEAFF.

This sequence joins TRBV18 and TRBJ2-5; 12 nucleotides agree with TRBD2. The trim removed 1 base at V and 4 bases at J, leaving 10 bases unmatched. Germline loops: CDR1 KGHSH, CDR2 LQKENI. The CDR3 loop spans 18 amino acids. CDR3 loop: CASSPLDASGGALETQYF. CDR3 coding DNA: TGTGCCAGCTCACCACTTGACGCTAGCGGGGGGGCCTTAGAGACCCAGTACTTC.